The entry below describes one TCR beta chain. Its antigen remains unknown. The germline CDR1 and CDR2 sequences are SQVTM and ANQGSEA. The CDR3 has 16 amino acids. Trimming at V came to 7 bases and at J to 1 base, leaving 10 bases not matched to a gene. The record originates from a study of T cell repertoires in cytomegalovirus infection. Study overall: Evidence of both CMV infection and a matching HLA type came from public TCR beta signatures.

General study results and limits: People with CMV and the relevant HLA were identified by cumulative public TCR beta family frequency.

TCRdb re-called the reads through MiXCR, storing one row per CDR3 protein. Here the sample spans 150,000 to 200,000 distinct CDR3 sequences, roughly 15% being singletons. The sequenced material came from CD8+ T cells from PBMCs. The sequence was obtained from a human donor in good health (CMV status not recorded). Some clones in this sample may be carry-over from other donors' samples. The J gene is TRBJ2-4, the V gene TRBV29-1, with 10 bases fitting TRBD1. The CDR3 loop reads CSGTPGTGAAKNIQYF. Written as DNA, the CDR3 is TGCAGCGGCACTCCGGGGACAGGGGCCGCCAAAAACATTCAGTACTTC.